Presented here are 3 T cell receptor beta chains from one specimen sequenced in a study of vaccination and CD4 T cells after COVID-19. The Oncomine TCR Beta short-read assay generated sequence data from the DNA of cultured CD4+ T cells. TCRdb analysed the PCR reads with MiXCR anew, one entry per CDR3 protein. The data contain around 16,000 distinct CDR3 sequences, about two fifths of them singletons. Described treatment: 10-day PBMC culture with coronavirus spike peptide pools or control peptides (ViraFEST assay). These TCRs' antigens remain unknown. Sequencing was performed on CD4+ T cells from blood, cultured in vitro, taken after SARS-CoV-2 vaccination. The receptors originated from a human donor who had recovered from COVID-19.

This clonotype was detected only a few times. The chain uses TRBV7-6 and TRBJ1-2; no firm D call. The CDR3 spans 14 residues. Germline CDR1 and CDR2: SGHVS and FNYEAQ. The ends were cut back, 1 base at V and 0 bases at J, with 6 bases in the middle. The CDR3 protein is CASSLESTNYGYTF. The CDR3 region has the DNA TGTGCCAGCAGCTTAGAGTCCACTAACTATGGCTACACCTTC.

V and J are TRBV7-2 and TRBJ1-2, with TRBD1 identical over 10 bases. The trim removed 4 bases at V and 3 bases at J, leaving 2 bases unmatched. Germline V CDR1 and CDR2: SGHTA, FQGNSA. This CDR3 comprises 14 residues. Written as DNA, the CDR3 is TGTGCCAGCAGCTCAGGACAGGGGGACTATGGCTACACCTTC. This gives the protein CASSSGQGDYGYTF.

CDR3 protein: CASSPDSGRGSGEQFF. CDR3 nucleotides: TGTGCCAGCTCACCGGATAGCGGGAGGGGCTCCGGTGAGCAGTTCTTC. The rearrangement uses TRBV18 and TRBJ2-1; 11 positions match TRBD2. The trim removed 3 bases at V and 9 bases at J, leaving 10 bases unmatched. Germline assignment: CDR1 KGHSH and CDR2 LQKENI. This CDR3 spans 16 amino acids. The full variable domain, completed using reference TRBV18 and TRBJ2-1, is NAGVMQNPRHLVRRRGQEARLRCSPMKGHSHVYWYRQLPEEGLKFMVYLQKENIIDESGMPKERFSAEFPKEGPSILRIQQVVRGDSAAYFCASSPDSGRGSGEQFFGPGTRLTVL.